This TCR beta chain is drawn from a study of early T cells in non-severe SARS-CoV-2 infection. Study at large: Sequenced material consisted of bulk RNA (from unsorted whole blood), and chains were unpaired.

Whole-study findings and limits: VDJdb matching, biased toward anti-spike CD8 responses, missed private and CD4 specificities.

cDNA molecules, individually, were tagged with unique molecular identifiers. One entry per CDR3 protein, called by TCRdb with MiXCR from the 5' RACE reads. The repertoire has 65,000 to 80,000 distinct CDR3 sequences, about 13% of them found once; the top ten carry around 1.1%. V was clipped by 5 bases and J by 2 bases, with 8 bases between them. This CDR3 contains 13 residues. Germline CDR1 LNHDA, CDR2 SQIVND (reference sequence). In regard to this clonotype: Its antigen is still unknown.

The chain links TRBV19 to TRBJ2-3, with D perhaps TRBD1 (5 bases). The clonotype comes from an adult who was a healthcare worker with PCR-confirmed SARS-CoV-2 infection or an uninfected control (not recorded which). Sequencing input: whole blood. CDR3 residues: CASSLTDTDTQYF. CDR3 DNA: TGTGCCAGTAGTCTGACAGACACAGATACGCAGTATTTT.